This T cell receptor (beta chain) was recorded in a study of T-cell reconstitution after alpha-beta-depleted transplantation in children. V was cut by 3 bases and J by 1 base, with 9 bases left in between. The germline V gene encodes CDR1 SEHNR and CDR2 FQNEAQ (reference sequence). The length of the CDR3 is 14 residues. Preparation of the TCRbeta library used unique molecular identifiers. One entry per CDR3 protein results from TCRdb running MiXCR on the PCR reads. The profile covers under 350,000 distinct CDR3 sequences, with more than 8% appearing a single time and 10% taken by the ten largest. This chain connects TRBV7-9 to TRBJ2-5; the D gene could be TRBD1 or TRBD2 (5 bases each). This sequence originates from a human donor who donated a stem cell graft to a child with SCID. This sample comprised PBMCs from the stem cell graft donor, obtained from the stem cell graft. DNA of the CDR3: TGTGCCAGCAGCTTCTCTGGGACCCAAGAGACCCAGTACTTC. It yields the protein CASSFSGTQETQYF.